Sequencing of this T cell receptor (beta chain) was carried out in a study of blood T cell repertoires in COVID-19. For the study at large: The samples span acute and convalescent COVID-19 from the United States, Italy and Spain.

The ends lost 10 bases at V and 2 bases at J; junction bases unmatched: 4. Germline V gives CDR1 SEHNR, CDR2 FQNEAQ (reference sequence). CDR3 size: 13 residues. Measured with immunoSEQ multiplex PCR; TCRdb has only the in-frame clones, and not every one. This table has roughly 240,000 clones, around 82% appearing once. Within the 2 weeks before study entry, each person in the exposed group met a COVID-19 case. This receptor was identified in a middle-aged woman who had been exposed to COVID-19. The chain links TRBV7-9 to TRBJ2-2, with 7 bases identical to TRBD1. Material for sequencing was PBMCs or T cells enriched from blood (not recorded which). DNA of the CDR3: TGTGCCACTTACAGGGGTAACACCGGGGAGCTGTTTTTT. It yields the protein CATYRGNTGELFF.